The 12 T cell receptor beta chains in this list originate from one sample, sequenced in a study of T cell responses to AZD1222 COVID-19 vaccine. Only in-frame clones appear in the TCRdb table, and some are missing; sequencing was by immunoSEQ multiplex PCR. This repertoire shows around 180,000 clones, over 80% found once; its top ten account for 5% to 7%. The sequencing used peripheral blood, collected on day 0 of AZD1222 vaccination. Receptor source: an adult in good health.

This clone came up once. This chain uses TRBV28 with TRBJ1-1; D uncertain. Per germline, CDR1 MDHEN and CDR2 SYDVKM. V gave up 1 base and J gave up 0 bases, with 6 bases separating them. The CDR3 extends over 14 amino acids. In DNA, the CDR3 is TGTGCCAGCAGTTTATCTAGGGTGAACACTGAAGCTTTCTTT. Amino acid sequence: CASSLSRVNTEAFF. The full variable domain, completed using reference TRBV28 and TRBJ1-1, is DVKVTQSSRYLVKRTGEKVFLECVQDMDHENMFWYRQDPGLGLRLIYFSYDVKMKEKGDIPEGYSVSREKKERFSLILESASTNQTSMYLCASSLSRVNTEAFFGQGTRLTVV.

The chain couples TRBV4-2 to TRBJ1-5, with D perhaps matching TRBD1 (6 bases). The CDR3 totals 14 residues. V was trimmed by 1 base and J by 7 bases, leaving 11 bases between them. From germline, CDR1 is LGHNA and CDR2 YNFKEQ. CDR3 residues: CASSQGEGGQPQHF. Written as DNA, the CDR3 is TGTGCCAGCAGCCAAGGGGAGGGGGGACAGCCCCAGCATTTT.

This rearrangement joins TRBV12-3 or TRBV12-4 to TRBJ2-1; D unclear. Trimming left V 5 bases short and J 5 bases short, with 7 bases between. This CDR3 region has 12 residues. The CDR3 reads CASSHTDNEQFF. DNA of the CDR3: TGTGCCAGCAGTCACACCGACAATGAGCAGTTCTTC.

This clone was recorded only once. This chain joins TRBV6-1 and TRBJ2-3; a weak D match, TRBD2 (5 bases). There are 14 residues in the CDR3. V lost 1 base, J lost 5 bases, and 10 bases lay in between. CDR1 MNHNS and CDR2 SASEGT come from the germline V gene. The CDR3 sequence: CASSEGGIVDTQYF. As DNA, the CDR3 is TGTGCCAGCAGTGAAGGAGGGATTGTAGATACGCAGTATTTT.

The rearrangement uses TRBV2 and TRBJ2-5, with TRBD1 matching over 9 bases. V dropped 4 bases and J dropped 3; count of bases not matched to a gene: 6. The V gene's germline CDR1 is SNHLY and CDR2 FYNNEI. The CDR3 has 15 amino acids. This chain's CDR3 is CASSAQGAPEETQYF. Here the CDR3 DNA reads TGTGCCAGCAGTGCACAGGGGGCGCCGGAAGAGACCCAGTACTTC. The variable domain in full, with the rest retrieved from reference TRBV2 and TRBJ2-5, is EPEVTQTPSHQVTQMGQEVILRCVPISNHLYFYWYRQILGQKVEFLVSFYNNEISEKSEIFDDQFSVERPDGSNFTLKIRSTKLEDSAMYFCASSAQGAPEETQYFGPGTRLLVL.

V and J are TRBV5-1 and TRBJ1-6; D is possibly TRBD1 (6 bases). CDR1 and CDR2 (germline): SGHRS, YFSETQ. This CDR3 region has 15 residues. Trimming shortened V by 4 bases and J by 7 bases, and 15 bases separated the two germline ends. The CDR3, as DNA: TGCGCCAGCAGCCCGGAAGGGGGGAGGAATTCACCCCTCCACTTT. It is translated as CASSPEGGRNSPLHF. Full variable domain (missing parts from reference TRBV5-1 and TRBJ1-6): KAGVTQTPRYLIKTRGQQVTLSCSPISGHRSVSWYQQTPGQGLQFLFEYFSETQRNKGNFPGRFSGRQFSNSRSEMNVSTLELGDSALYLCASSPEGGRNSPLHFGNGTRLTVT.

This clone was seen at least ten times. The rearrangement joins TRBV5-4 to TRBJ1-1; tentatively, D is TRBD1 (6 bases). This CDR3 contains 12 residues. The V end was cut by 4 bases, the J end by 7 bases, with 11 bases between. CDR1 is SGHNT and CDR2 is YYREEE in the germline V gene (reference sequence). The CDR3 DNA sequence: TGTGCCAGCAGCCTAAACAGGGATGAAGCTTTCTTT. It yields the protein CASSLNRDEAFF.

The V gene is TRBV5-4, the J gene TRBJ2-5, with TRBD2 as a possible D gene (5 bases). V lost 3 bases and J lost 5, with 20 bases in between. Germline assignment: CDR1 SGHNT and CDR2 YYREEE (reference sequence). The CDR3 covers 16 residues. The CDR3 region is CASSSRGEGVRETQYF. Written as DNA, the CDR3 is TGTGCCAGCAGCTCTCGGGGTGAGGGTGTCCGGGAGACCCAGTACTTC.

The chain recombines TRBV19 with TRBJ1-6; weak D call: TRBD1 (5 bases). This CDR3 region has 14 residues. V lost 7 bases, J lost 7 bases, and 14 bases lay in between. The germline V gene encodes CDR1 LNHDA and CDR2 SQIVND (reference sequence). Written as DNA, the CDR3 is TGTGCCAGTAAAACAGGCGAAGTGAATTCACCCCTCCACTTT. This gives the protein CASKTGEVNSPLHF.

This clone was counted a single time. This chain links TRBV5-6 with TRBJ1-6; D not resolved. The CDR3 has 15 residues. Germline CDR1 and CDR2: SGHDT and YYEEEE. V gave up 2 bases and J gave up 6 bases, with 12 bases separating them. CDR3 in DNA: TGTGCCAGCAGCTTCAACAGCGGTCGTAATTCACCCCTCCACTTT. Translating it yields CASSFNSGRNSPLHF.

J is TRBJ2-5 and V is TRBV6-5, with no clear D. Trimming cost V 5 bases and J 3 bases, with 10 bases left between them. The V gene's germline CDR1 is MNHEY and CDR2 SVGAGI. This CDR3 has 13 amino acids. CDR3 sequence reads: CASSMAVKETQYF. The CDR3 DNA reads as TGTGCCAGCAGTATGGCGGTAAAAGAGACCCAGTACTTC.

The gene calls are TRBV6-5 and TRBJ1-2, with D tentatively TRBD1 (6 bases). V shed 1 base and J shed 4 bases, with 10 bases lying between them. CDR3 length: 14 residues. Germline CDR1 and CDR2: MNHEY and SVGAGI. The CDR3 protein is CASSYLGQIYGYTF. CDR3 in DNA: TGTGCCAGCAGTTACTTAGGACAGATCTATGGCTACACCTTC.